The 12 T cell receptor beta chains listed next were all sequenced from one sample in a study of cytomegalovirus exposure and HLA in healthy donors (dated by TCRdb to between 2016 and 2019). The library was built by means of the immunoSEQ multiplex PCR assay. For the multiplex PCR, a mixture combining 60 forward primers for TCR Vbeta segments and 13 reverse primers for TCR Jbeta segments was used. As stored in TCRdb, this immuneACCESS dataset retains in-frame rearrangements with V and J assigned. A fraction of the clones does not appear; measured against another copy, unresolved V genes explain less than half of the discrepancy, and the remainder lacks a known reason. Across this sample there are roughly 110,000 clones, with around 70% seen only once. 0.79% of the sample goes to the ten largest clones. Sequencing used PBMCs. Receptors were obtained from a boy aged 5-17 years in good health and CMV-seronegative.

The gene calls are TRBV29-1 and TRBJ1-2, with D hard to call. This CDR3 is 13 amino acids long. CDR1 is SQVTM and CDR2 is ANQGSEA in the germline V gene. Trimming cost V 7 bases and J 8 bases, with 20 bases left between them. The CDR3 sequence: CSARLLPREGYTF. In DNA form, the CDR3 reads TGCAGCGCCCGGCTACTACCCCGGGAGGGCTACACCTTC.

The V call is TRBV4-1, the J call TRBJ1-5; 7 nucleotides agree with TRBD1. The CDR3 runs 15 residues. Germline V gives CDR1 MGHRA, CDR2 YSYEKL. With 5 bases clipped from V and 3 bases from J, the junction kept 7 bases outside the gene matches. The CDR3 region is CASSDYRGDNQPQHF. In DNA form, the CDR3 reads TGCGCCAGCAGCGATTACAGGGGTGACAATCAGCCCCAGCATTTT.

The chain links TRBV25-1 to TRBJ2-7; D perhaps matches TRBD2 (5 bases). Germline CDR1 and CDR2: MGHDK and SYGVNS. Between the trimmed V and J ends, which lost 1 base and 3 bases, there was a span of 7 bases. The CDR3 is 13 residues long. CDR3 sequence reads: CASSESTSYEQYF. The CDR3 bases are TGTGCCAGCAGTGAATCAACTAGCTACGAGCAGTACTTC.

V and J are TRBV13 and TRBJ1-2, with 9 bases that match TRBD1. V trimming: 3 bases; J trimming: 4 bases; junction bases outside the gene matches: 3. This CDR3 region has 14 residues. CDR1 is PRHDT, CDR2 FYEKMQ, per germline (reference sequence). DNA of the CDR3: TGTGCCAGCAGCTTGGGACAGGGAATCTATGGCTACACCTTC. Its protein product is CASSLGQGIYGYTF.

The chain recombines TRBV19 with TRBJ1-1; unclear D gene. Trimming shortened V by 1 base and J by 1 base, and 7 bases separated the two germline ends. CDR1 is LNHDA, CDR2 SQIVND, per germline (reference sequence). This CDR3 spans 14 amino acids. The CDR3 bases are TGTGCCAGTAGTATAGGTGGAGAGAACACTGAAGCTTTCTTT. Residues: CASSIGGENTEAFF.

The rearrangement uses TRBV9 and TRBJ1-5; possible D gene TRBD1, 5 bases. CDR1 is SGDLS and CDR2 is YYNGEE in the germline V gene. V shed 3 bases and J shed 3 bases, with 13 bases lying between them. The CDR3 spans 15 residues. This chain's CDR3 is CASSAAGRDNQPQHF. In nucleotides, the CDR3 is TGTGCCAGCAGCGCTGCAGGGCGGGACAATCAGCCCCAGCATTTT. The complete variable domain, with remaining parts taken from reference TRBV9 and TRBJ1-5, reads DSGVTQTPKHLITATGQRVTLRCSPRSGDLSVYWYQQSLDQGLQFLIQYYNGEERAKGNILERFSAQQFPDLHSELNLSSLELGDSALYFCASSAAGRDNQPQHFGDGTRLSIL.

The DNA of the CDR3 is TGTGCCAGCACCAACACCGGGACAGGGGAATGGATTAATCAGCCCCAGCATTTT. Encoded protein: CASTNTGTGEWINQPQHF. The chain recombines TRBV2 with TRBJ1-5, with 10 bases identical to TRBD1. The CDR3 contains 18 residues. Looked up from germline, CDR1 is SNHLY and CDR2 is FYNNEI. V shed 7 bases, J shed 4 bases, and the junction held 16 bases outside the gene matches.

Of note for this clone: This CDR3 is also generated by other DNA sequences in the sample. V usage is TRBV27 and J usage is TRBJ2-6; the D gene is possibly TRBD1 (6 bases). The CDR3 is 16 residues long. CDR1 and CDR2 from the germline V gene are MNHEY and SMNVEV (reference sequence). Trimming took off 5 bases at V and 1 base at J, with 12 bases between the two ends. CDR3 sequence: CASSPTGLSGANVLTF. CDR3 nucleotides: TGTGCCAGCAGTCCCACAGGGCTGTCTGGGGCCAACGTCCTGACTTTC.

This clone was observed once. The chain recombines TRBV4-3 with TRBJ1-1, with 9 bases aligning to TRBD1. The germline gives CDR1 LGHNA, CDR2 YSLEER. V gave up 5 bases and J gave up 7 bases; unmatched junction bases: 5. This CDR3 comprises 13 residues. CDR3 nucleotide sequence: TGCGCCAGCAGCATACGACAGGGGGGTGAAGCTTTCTTT. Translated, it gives CASSIRQGGEAFF.

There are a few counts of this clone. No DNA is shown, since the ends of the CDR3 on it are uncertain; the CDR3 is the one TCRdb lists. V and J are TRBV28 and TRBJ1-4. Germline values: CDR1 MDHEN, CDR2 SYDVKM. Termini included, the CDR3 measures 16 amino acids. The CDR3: CASNFGEGGPLEKLFF.

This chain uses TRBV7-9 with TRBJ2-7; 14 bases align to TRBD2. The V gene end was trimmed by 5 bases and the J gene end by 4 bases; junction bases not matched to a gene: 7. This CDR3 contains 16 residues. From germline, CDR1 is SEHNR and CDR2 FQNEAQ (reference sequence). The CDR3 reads CASSTGTSGSLYEQYF. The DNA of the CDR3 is TGTGCCAGCAGCACCGGGACTAGCGGGAGTCTGTACGAGCAGTACTTC.

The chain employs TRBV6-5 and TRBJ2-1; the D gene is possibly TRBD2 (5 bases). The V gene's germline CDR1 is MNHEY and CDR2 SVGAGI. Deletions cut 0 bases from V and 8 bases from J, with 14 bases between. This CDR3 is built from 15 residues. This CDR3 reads CASSYSSIASHEQFF. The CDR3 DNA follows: TGTGCCAGCAGTTACTCTTCTATAGCGTCCCATGAGCAGTTCTTC.